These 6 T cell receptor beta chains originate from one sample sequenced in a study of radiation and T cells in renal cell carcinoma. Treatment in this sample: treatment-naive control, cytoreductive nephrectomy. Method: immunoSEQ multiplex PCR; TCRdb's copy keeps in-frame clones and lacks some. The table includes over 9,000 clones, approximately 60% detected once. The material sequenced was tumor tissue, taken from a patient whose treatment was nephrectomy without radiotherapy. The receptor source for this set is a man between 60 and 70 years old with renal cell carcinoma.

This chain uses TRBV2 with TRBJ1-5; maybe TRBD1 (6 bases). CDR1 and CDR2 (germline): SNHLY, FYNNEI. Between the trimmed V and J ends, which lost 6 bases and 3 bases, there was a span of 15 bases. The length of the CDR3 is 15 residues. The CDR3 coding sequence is TGTGCCAGCAGGAGACTGGGGGGCAACAATCAGCCCCAGCATTTT. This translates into CASRRLGGNNQPQHF. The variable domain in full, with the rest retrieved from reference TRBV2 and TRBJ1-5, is EPEVTQTPSHQVTQMGQEVILRCVPISNHLYFYWYRQILGQKVEFLVSFYNNEISEKSEIFDDQFSVERPDGSNFTLKIRSTKLEDSAMYFCASRRLGGNNQPQHFGDGTRLSIL.

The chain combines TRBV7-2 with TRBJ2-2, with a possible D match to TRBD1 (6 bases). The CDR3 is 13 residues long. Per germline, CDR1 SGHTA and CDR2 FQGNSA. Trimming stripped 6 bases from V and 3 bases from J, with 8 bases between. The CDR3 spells CASRKGDTGELFF. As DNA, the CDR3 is TGTGCCAGCAGAAAGGGGGACACCGGGGAGCTGTTTTTT.

CDR3 region: CASSIWTGDQPQHF. In DNA, the CDR3 is TGTGCCAGTAGTATTTGGACAGGCGATCAGCCCCAGCATTTT. V usage is TRBV19 and J usage is TRBJ1-5; TRBD1 matches at 7 bases. The CDR3 sequence is 14 residues long. The trim removed 3 bases at V and 5 bases at J, leaving 4 bases unmatched. Germline CDR1 LNHDA, CDR2 SQIVND (reference sequence).

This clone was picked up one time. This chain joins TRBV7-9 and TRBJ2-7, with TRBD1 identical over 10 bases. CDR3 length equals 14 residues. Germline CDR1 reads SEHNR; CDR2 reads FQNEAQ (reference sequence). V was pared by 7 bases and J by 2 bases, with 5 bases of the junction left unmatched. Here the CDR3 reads CASTAGQGAYEQYF. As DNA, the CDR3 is TGTGCCAGCACCGCTGGACAGGGGGCCTACGAGCAGTACTTC.

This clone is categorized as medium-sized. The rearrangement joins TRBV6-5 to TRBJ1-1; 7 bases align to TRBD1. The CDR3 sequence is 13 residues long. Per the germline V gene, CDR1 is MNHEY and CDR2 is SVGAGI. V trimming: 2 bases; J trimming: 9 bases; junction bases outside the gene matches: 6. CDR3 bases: TGTGCCAGCAGTTACCCCGCGACAGGGAAAGCTTTCTTT. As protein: CASSYPATGKAFF.

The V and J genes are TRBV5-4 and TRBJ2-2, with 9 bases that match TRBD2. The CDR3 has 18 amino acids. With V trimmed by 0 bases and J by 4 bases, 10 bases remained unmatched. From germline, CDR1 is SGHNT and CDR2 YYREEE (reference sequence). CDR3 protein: CASSLGNSGSWGTGELFF. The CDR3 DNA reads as TGTGCCAGCAGCTTGGGGAATAGCGGGAGTTGGGGCACCGGGGAGCTGTTTTTT.